These T cell receptor beta chains were read from a single sample in a study of shared clonotypes between healthy human individuals. Libraries were prepared by immunoSEQ multiplex PCR; TCRdb keeps only in-frame clonotypes and omits some of them. The table shows about 2.3 million clones, with around 93% occurring only once. Sequenced: naive CD4+ T cells from PBMCs. These TCRs come from a man aged 18 to 29 in good health. Some clones in this sample may be carry-over from other donors' samples. Both conserved end residues are part of each CDR3. The D gene is left open where the match is weak. Not every row has a clone size; where given, it reads once, few, many or a size class.

D,size,J,V,CDR3,DNA
-,-,TRBJ2-7,TRBV7-9,CASSNPGVGYEQYF,TGTGCCAGCAGCAATCCAGGGGTTGGCTACGAGCAGTACTTC
-,once,TRBJ2-5,TRBV2,CASSEIGYQETQYF,TGTGCCAGCAGTGAAATTGGGTACCAAGAGACCCAGTACTTC
-,-,TRBJ2-5,TRBV28,CASSPRTQETQYF,TGTGCCAGCAGTCCTAGGACGCAAGAGACCCAGTACTTC
TRBD2,once,TRBJ2-7,TRBV9,CASSALATSSRYEQYF,TGTGCCAGCAGCGCCTTAGCGACTAGCAGTAGATACGAGCAGTACTTC
-,-,TRBJ1-1,TRBV7-2,CASSAYNTEAFF,TGTGCCAGCAGCGCATATAACACTGAAGCTTTCTTT
TRBD1,few,TRBJ1-1,TRBV5-1,CASSGRTGNTEAFF,TGCGCCAGCAGCGGCCGGACAGGGAACACTGAAGCTTTCTTT
TRBD2,-,TRBJ2-3,TRBV10-3,CAISRTSGNTDTQYF,TGTGCCATCAGCAGGACTAGCGGGAACACAGATACGCAGTATTTT
TRBD1,-,TRBJ1-1,TRBV28,CASSGDRVTEAFF,TGTGCCAGCAGTGGAGACAGGGTCACTGAAGCTTTCTTT
-,-,TRBJ2-1,TRBV6-1,CASSEGWRQPVDEQFF,TGTGCCAGCAGTGAAGGTTGGAGACAGCCCGTCGATGAGCAGTTCTTC
TRBD1,-,TRBJ1-1,TRBV28,CASSAPGTGGEAFF,TGTGCCAGCAGTGCTCCCGGGACAGGGGGCGAAGCTTTCTTT
-,-,TRBJ1-6,TRBV2,CASRAAGVGSPLHF,TGTGCCAGCAGAGCCGCAGGGGTTGGTTCACCCCTCCACTTT
TRBD2,-,TRBJ2-7,TRBV7-2,CASSLVREGFYEQYF,TGTGCCAGCAGCTTAGTCCGGGAGGGATTCTACGAGCAGTACTTC
-,once,TRBJ2-2,TRBV7-2,CASSLADRARGVAGEYTGELFF,TGTGCCAGCAGCTTAGCGGACAGGGCCCGGGGGGTAGCGGGAGAGTATACCGGGGAGCTGTTTTTT
-,-,TRBJ1-4,TRBV19,CASSTGSRGTNEKLFF,TGTGCCAGTAGTACGGGATCCCGGGGAACTAATGAAAAACTGTTTTTT
-,few,TRBJ2-1,TRBV7-3,CASSLGASLNEQFF,TGTGCCAGCAGCTTAGGGGCCAGCCTCAATGAGCAGTTCTTC
TRBD2,-,TRBJ2-1,TRBV28,CASSLFSGRVLTRSYSEQFF,TGTGCCAGCAGTTTATTTAGCGGGAGGGTCCTCACCCGCTCCTACAGTGAGCAGTTCTTC
-,-,TRBJ1-2,TRBV11-2,CASSSDPGSGYGYTF,TGTGCCAGCAGCTCGGATCCGGGTTCCGGGTATGGCTACACCTTC
-,-,TRBJ1-1,TRBV5-6,CASSLGRLAFF,TGTGCCAGCAGCTTAGGGCGATTAGCTTTCTTT
TRBD1,-,TRBJ2-7,TRBV5-1,CASSLGDSRYEQYF,TGCGCCAGCAGCTTGGGGGACAGCAGGTACGAGCAGTACTTC
-,-,TRBJ2-7,TRBV21-1,CASSKGATRGGQVKGEQYF,TGTGCCAGCAGCAAAGGGGCCACGAGAGGGGGACAGGTGAAGGGCGAGCAGTACTTC
TRBD2,-,TRBJ2-7,TRBV5-4,CASSNGLAGIYEQYF,TGTGCCAGCAGCAACGGACTAGCGGGAATATACGAGCAGTACTTC
-,-,TRBJ1-3,TRBV7-2,CASSLDRNTIYF,TGTGCCAGCAGCTTGGACCGAAACACCATATATTTT
-,-,TRBJ2-7,TRBV6-7,CASSKPSAADTVYEQYF,TGTGCCAGCAGCAAGCCATCGGCTGCGGATACGGTCTACGAGCAGTACTTC
TRBD2,-,TRBJ2-7,TRBV9,CASSPELWEREGYEQYF,TGTGCCAGCAGCCCAGAGCTTTGGGAGCGGGAGGGCTACGAGCAGTACTTC
-,-,TRBJ1-1,TRBV25-1,CASSEGLGAGTEAFF,TGTGCCAGCAGTGAAGGGTTAGGGGCGGGCACTGAAGCTTTCTTT
TRBD2,-,TRBJ2-3,TRBV28,CASSLASTSGTDTQYF,TGTGCCAGCAGTTTAGCCTCGACTAGCGGGACGGATACGCAGTATTTT
-,-,TRBJ2-5,TRBV7-2,CASSSPGLRETQYF,TGTGCCAGCAGCTCCCCCGGGCTAAGAGAGACCCAGTACTTC
TRBD1,-,TRBJ2-1,TRBV19,CASSIKGQGDYEQFF,TGTGCCAGTAGTATTAAGGGACAGGGGGACTATGAGCAGTTCTTC
-,-,TRBJ2-5,TRBV9,CASSVGAGRTGETQYF,TGTGCCAGCAGCGTAGGGGCAGGGAGGACTGGGGAGACCCAGTACTTC
-,-,TRBJ2-7,TRBV18,CASSPNRVDEQYF,TGTGCCAGCTCACCTAACAGGGTGGACGAGCAGTACTTC
TRBD1,-,TRBJ1-2,TRBV6-1,CASSARTGGSDGYTF,TGTGCCAGCAGTGCCCGGACAGGGGGGTCTGATGGCTACACCTTC
TRBD2,-,TRBJ2-3,TRBV13,CASRLAGKAYTQYF,TGTGCCAGTAGATTAGCGGGGAAAGCATATACGCAGTATTTT
-,-,TRBJ1-5,TRBV7-3,CASSLSGDGGQPQHF,TGTGCCAGCAGCTTATCAGGGGATGGGGGACAGCCCCAGCATTTT
TRBD1,-,TRBJ2-3,TRBV7-3,CASSSTGGQDTQYF,TGTGCCAGCAGCTCGACAGGGGGTCAAGATACGCAGTATTTT
TRBD2,-,TRBJ2-4,TRBV19,CASSMPSGGAKNIQYF,TGTGCCAGTAGTATGCCCTCGGGGGGAGCCAAAAACATTCAGTACTTC
-,few,TRBJ1-1,TRBV29-1,CSVERRLNTEAFF,TGCAGCGTTGAACGTCGGTTGAACACTGAAGCTTTCTTT
TRBD2,-,TRBJ2-2,TRBV7-3,CASSLTAGGSNTGELFF,TGTGCCAGCAGCTTAACGGCGGGAGGTTCGAACACCGGGGAGCTGTTTTTT
-,-,TRBJ1-2,TRBV6-5,CASSFNQGRGYTF,TGTGCCAGCAGTTTCAACCAGGGGCGAGGCTACACCTTC
-,-,TRBJ2-2,TRBV27,CASRGRFDTNTGELFF,TGTGCCAGCAGGGGACGGTTTGATACGAACACCGGGGAGCTGTTTTTT
TRBD2,-,TRBJ2-5,TRBV5-1,CASSLGGRWDQETQYF,TGCGCCAGCAGCTTAGGCGGGAGATGGGACCAAGAGACCCAGTACTTC